This T cell receptor (beta chain) was recovered during a study of molecular identifiers for immune sequencing clone quantification. This clonotype was counted only a few times. TCRdb reprocessed the PCR reads via MiXCR and lists one record per CDR3 protein. The data show over 600,000 distinct CDR3 sequences, 20% seen once. Input for naive CD8 libraries was roughly 20,000 to 1,000,000 sorted cells; the RNA fraction used was 10%, 30% or 50%. Germline values: CDR1 GTSNPN, CDR2 SVGIG (reference sequence). The CDR3 is 13 amino acids. Trimming cost V 5 bases and J 5 bases; bases outside gene matches: 2. This receptor was obtained from a human donor in good health. Some libraries in this study had Jurkat cell RNA spiked in. The sequencing input was naive CD8+ T cells from blood, with Jurkat cell RNA spiked in. Specified subset: FACS-sorted CD8+CD4-CCR7+CD45RA+ naive T cells. The rearrangement joins TRBV30 to TRBJ2-1; 11 bases line up with TRBD2. CDR3 amino acids: CAWGLAGNNEQFF. The DNA for the CDR3 is TGTGCCTGGGGACTAGCGGGCAACAATGAGCAGTTCTTC.